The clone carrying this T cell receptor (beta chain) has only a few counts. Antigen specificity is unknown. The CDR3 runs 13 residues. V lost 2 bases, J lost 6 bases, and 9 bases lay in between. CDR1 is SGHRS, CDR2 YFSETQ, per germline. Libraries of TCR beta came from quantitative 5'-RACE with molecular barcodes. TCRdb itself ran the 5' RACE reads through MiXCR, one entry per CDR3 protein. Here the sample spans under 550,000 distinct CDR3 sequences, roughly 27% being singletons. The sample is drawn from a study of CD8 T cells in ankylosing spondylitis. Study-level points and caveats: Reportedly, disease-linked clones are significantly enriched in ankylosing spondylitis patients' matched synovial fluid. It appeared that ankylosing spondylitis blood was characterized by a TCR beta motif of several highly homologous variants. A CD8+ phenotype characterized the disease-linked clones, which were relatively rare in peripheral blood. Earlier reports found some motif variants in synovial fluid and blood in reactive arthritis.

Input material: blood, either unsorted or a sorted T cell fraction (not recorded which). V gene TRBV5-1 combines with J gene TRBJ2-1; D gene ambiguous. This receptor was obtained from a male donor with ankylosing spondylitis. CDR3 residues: CASSFLSSNEQFF. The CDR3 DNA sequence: TGCGCCAGCAGCTTTCTCAGCAGCAATGAGCAGTTCTTC.